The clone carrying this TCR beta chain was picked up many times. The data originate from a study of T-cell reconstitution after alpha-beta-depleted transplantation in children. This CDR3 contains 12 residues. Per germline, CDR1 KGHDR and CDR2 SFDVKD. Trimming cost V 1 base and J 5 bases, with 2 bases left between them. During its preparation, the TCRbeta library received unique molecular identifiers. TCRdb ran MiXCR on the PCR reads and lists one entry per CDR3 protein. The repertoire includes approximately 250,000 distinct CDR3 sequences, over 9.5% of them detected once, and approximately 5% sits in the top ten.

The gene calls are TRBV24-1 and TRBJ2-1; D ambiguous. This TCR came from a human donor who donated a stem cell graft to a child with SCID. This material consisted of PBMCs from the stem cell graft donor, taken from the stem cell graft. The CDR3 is CATSDFDNEQFF. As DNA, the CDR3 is TGTGCCACCAGTGATTTCGACAATGAGCAGTTCTTC.